Detailed here is one TCR beta chain. The antigen remains unidentified. This sample stems from a study of cytomegalovirus exposure and HLA in healthy donors. General study findings and limits: CMV serostatus was the only recorded immune exposure for donors.

The germline V gene has CDR1 GTSNPN and CDR2 SVGIG (reference sequence). The CDR3 totals 20 residues. Trimming left V 0 bases short and J 6 bases short, with 31 bases between. The PCR had 60 Vbeta and 13 Jbeta primers. Sequencing used immunoSEQ multiplex PCR; TCRdb keeps in-frame clones, though not all of them. The sample carries about 140,000 clones, 60% to 80% recorded once. This receptor was obtained from a man aged 25-45 years in good health and CMV-seronegative. The sample taken for sequencing was PBMCs. The chain has TRBV30 and TRBJ2-3; TRBD2 is a possible D gene (6 bases). CDR3 region: CAWSVNSGLFVRRPPDTQYF. In DNA form, the CDR3 reads TGTGCCTGGAGTGTAAATTCGGGACTCTTTGTCCGCCGCCCGCCGGATACGCAGTATTTT.